This section outlines one TCR beta chain sequence together with its context. The entry originates in a study of blood T cell repertoires in COVID-19. Study at large: From the United States, Italy and Spain came samples of acute and convalescent COVID-19.

Generated by immunoSEQ multiplex PCR, the TCRdb table keeps only in-frame clones and is missing some. The repertoire holds roughly 250,000 clones, around nine tenths seen once, with 1.5% to 2% in the top ten. The V end lost 4 bases, the J end lost 6 bases, and 13 bases lay between the germline ends. There are 13 residues in the CDR3. Per the germline V gene, CDR1 is LGHDT and CDR2 is YNNKEL (reference sequence). Sequenced: PBMCs or T cells enriched from blood (not recorded which). The clonotype originates from a woman aged 18-35 years who had recovered from COVID-19. V gene TRBV3-1 (or the pseudogene TRBV3-2) combines with J gene TRBJ2-7; no clear D. CDR3 residues: CASSLTRRGEQYF. The CDR3 DNA sequence: TGTGCCAGCAGCCTAACCAGACGAGGCGAGCAGTACTTC.